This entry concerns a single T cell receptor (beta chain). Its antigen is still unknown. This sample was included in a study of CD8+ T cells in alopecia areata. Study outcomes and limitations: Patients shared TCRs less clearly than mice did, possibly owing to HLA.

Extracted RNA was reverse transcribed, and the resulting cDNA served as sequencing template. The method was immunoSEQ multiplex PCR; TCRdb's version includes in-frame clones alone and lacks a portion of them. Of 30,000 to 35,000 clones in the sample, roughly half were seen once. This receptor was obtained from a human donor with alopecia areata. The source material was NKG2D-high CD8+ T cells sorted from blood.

The CDR3 DNA reads as TGTGCCAGCAGCCGTCTCATGACAGCTGGAAACACCATATATTTT. It codes for CASSRLMTAGNTIYF. The chain combines TRBV7-9 with TRBJ1-3; weak D call: TRBD1 (5 bases). The germline V and J ends were trimmed by 5 bases and 2 bases, with 13 bases remaining between them. CDR1 and CDR2 (germline): SEHNR, FQNEAQ (reference sequence). CDR3 size: 15 residues.